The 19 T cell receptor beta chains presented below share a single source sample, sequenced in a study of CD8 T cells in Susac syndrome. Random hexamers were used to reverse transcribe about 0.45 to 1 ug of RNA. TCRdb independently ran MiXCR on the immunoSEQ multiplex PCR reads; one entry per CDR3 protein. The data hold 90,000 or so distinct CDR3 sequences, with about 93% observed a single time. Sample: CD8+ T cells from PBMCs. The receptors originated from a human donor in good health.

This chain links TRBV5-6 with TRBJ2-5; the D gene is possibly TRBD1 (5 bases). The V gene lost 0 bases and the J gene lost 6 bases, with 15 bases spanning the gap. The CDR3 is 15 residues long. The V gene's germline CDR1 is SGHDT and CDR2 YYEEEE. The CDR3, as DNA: TGTGCCAGCAGCTTGGCCCTTGGGGCAGGGAAGACCCAGTACTTC. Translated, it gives CASSLALGAGKTQYF.

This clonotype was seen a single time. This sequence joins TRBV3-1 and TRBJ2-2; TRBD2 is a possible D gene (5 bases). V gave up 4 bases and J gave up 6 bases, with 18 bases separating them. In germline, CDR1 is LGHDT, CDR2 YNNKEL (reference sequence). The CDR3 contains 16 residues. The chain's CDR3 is CASSLETNINAGELFF. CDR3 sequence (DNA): TGTGCCAGCAGCCTTGAGACTAATATCAACGCCGGGGAGCTGTTTTTT.

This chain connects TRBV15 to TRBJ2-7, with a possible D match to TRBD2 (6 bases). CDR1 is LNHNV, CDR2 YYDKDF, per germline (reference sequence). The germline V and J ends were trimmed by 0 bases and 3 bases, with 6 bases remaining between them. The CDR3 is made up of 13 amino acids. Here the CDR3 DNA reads TGTGCCACCAGCAGAGATAGCGGCTACGAGCAGTACTTC. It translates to CATSRDSGYEQYF. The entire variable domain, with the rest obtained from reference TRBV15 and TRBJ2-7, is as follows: DAMVIQNPRYQVTQFGKPVTLSCSQTLNHNVMYWYQQKSSQAPKLLFHYYDKDFNNEADTPDNFQSRRPNTSFCFLDIRSPGLGDTAMYLCATSRDSGYEQYFGPGTRLTVT.

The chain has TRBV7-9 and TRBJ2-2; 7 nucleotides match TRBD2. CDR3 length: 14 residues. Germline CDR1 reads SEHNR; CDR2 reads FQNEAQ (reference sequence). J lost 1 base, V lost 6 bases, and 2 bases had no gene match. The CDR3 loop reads CASRTGGNTGELFF. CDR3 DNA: TGTGCCAGCAGGACGGGGGGGAACACCGGGGAGCTGTTTTTT.

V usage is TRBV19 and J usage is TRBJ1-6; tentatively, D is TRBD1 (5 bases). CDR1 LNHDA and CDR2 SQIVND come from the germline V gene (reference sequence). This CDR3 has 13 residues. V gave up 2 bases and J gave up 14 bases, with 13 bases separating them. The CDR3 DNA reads TGTGCCAGTAGTATACAGGGAGAGTCAGCCCTCCACTTT. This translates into CASSIQGESALHF.

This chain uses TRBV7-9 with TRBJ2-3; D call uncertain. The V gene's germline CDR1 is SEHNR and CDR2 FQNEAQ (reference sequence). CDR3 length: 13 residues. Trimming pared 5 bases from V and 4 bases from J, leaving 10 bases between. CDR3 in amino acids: CASSPALADTQYF. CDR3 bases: TGTGCCAGCAGCCCCGCGCTTGCAGATACGCAGTATTTT.

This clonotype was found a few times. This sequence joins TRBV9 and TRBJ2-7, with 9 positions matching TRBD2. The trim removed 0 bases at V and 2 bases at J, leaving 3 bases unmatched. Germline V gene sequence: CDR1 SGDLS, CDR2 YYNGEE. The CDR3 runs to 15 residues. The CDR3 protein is CASSVAAGGPYEQYF. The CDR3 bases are TGTGCCAGCAGCGTAGCGGCGGGGGGGCCCTACGAGCAGTACTTC.

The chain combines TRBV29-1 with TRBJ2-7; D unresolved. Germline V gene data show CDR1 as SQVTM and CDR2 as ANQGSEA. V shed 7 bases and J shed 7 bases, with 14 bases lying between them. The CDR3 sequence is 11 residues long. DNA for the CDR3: TGCAGCGGGGGAACCCCTGGGGAGCAGTACTTC. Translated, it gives CSGGTPGEQYF.

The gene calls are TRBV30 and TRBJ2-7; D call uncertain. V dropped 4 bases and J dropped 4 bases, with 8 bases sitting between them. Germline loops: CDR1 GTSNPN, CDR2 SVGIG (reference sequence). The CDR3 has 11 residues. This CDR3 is CAWKDGYEQYF. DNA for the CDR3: TGTGCCTGGAAGGACGGGTACGAGCAGTACTTC. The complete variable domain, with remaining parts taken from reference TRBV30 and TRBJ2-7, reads SQTIHQWPATLVQPVGSPLSLECTVEGTSNPNLYWYRQAAGRGLQLLFYSVGIGQISSEVPQNLSASRPQDRQFILSSKKLLLSDSGFYLCAWKDGYEQYFGPGTRLTVT.

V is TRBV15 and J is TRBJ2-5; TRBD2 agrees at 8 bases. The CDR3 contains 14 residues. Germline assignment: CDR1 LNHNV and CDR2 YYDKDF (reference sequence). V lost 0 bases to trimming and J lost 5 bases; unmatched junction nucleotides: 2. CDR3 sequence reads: CATSRDGGVETQYF. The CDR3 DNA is TGTGCCACCAGCAGAGACGGGGGGGTGGAGACCCAGTACTTC.

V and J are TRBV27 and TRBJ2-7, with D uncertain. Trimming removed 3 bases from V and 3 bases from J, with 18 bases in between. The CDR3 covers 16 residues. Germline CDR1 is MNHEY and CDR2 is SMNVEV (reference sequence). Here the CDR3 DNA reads TGTGCCAGCAGTTTTATCCGACCCCCAGCCCACTACGAGCAGTACTTC. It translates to CASSFIRPPAHYEQYF.

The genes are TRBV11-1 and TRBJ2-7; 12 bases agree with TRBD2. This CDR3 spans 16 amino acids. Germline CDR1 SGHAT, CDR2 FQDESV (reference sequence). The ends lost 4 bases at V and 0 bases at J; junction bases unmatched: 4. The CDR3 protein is CASSWTSGASSYEQYF. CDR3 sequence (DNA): TGTGCCAGCAGCTGGACTAGCGGGGCGAGCTCCTACGAGCAGTACTTC.

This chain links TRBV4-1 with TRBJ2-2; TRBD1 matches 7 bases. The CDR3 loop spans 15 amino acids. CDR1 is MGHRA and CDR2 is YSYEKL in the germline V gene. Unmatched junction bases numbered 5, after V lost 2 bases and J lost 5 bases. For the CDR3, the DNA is TGCGCCAGCAGCCAAAACTCCAGGGGGACCGGGGAGCTGTTTTTT. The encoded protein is CASSQNSRGTGELFF.

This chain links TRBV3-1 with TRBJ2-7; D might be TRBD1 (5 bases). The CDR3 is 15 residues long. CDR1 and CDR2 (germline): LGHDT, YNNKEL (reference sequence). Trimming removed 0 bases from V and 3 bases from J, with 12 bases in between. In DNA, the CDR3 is TGTGCCAGCAGCCAAGATGGGGCAGGGTACTACGAGCAGTACTTC. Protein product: CASSQDGAGYYEQYF.

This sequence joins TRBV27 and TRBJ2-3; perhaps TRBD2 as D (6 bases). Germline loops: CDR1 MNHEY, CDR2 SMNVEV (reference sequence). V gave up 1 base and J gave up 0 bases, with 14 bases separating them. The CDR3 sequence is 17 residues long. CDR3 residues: CASSLLGGMPSTDTQYF. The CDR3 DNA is TGTGCCAGCAGTTTATTAGGAGGGATGCCTAGCACAGATACGCAGTATTTT.

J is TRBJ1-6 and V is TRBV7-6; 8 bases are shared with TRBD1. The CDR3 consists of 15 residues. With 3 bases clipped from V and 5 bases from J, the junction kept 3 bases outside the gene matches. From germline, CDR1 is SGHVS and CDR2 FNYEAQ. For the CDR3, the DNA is TGTGCCAGCAGCTTTACGACAGGGGATAATTCACCCCTCCACTTT. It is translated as CASSFTTGDNSPLHF.

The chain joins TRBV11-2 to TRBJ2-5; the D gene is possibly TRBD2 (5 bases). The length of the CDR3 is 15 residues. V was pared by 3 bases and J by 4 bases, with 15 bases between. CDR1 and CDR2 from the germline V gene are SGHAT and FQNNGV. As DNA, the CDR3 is TGTGCCAGCAGCTTGGTCGGGGTAGAAAGAGAGACCCAGTACTTC. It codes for CASSLVGVERETQYF.

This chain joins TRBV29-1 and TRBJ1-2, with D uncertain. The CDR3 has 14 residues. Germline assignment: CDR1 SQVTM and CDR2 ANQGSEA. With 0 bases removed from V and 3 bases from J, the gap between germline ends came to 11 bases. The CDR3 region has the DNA TGCAGCGTTGAAGATCGGGGAGGATACTATGGCTACACCTTC. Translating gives CSVEDRGGYYGYTF.

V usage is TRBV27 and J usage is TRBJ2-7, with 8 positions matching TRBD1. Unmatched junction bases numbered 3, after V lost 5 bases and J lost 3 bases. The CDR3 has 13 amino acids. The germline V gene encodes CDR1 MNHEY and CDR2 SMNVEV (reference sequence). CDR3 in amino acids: CASSPDRGYEQYF. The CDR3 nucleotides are TGTGCCAGCAGTCCAGACAGGGGCTACGAGCAGTACTTC.